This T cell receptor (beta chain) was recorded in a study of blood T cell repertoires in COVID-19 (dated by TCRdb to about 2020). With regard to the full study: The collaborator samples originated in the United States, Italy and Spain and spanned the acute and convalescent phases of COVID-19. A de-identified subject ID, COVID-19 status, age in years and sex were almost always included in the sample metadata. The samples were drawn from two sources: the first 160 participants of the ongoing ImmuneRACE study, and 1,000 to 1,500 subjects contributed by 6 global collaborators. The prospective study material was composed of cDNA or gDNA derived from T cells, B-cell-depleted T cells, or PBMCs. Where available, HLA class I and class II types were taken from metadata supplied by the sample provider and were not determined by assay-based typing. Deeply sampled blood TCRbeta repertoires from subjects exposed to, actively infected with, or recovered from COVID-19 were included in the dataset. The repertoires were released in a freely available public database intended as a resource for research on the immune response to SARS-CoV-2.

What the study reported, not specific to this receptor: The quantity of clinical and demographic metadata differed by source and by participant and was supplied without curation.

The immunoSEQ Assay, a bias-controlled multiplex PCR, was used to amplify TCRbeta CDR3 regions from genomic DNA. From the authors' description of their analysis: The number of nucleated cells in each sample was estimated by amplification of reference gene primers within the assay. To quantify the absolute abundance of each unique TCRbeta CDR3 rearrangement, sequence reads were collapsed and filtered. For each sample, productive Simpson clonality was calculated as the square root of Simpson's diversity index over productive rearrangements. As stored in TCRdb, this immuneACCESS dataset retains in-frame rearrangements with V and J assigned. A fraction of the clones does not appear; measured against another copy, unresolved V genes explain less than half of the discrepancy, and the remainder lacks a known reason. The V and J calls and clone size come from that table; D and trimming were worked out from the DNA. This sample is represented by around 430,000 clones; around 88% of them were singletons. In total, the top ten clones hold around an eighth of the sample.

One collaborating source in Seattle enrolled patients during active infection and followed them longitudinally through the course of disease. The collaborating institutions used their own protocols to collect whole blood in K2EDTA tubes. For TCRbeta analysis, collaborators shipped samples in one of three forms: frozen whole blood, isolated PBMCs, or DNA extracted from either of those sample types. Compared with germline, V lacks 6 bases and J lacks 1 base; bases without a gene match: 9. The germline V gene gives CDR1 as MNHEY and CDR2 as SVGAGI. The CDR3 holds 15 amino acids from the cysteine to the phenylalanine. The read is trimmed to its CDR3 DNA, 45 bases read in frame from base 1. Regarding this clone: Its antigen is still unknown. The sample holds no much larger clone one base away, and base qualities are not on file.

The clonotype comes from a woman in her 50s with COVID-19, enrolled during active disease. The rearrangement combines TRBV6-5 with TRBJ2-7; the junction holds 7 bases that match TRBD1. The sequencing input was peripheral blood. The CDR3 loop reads CASSTSRGLSYEQYF. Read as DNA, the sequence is TGTGCCAGCAGCACCAGTAGGGGGCTATCCTACGAGCAGTACTTC.